Presented here are 5 T cell receptor beta chains from one specimen sequenced in a study of OX40 agonist ivuxolimab in advanced cancers. Sequenced by immunoSEQ multiplex PCR; TCRdb stores in-frame clones only, minus some. There are nearly 110,000 clones in the sample; about 91% occur only once, and 1% to 1.5% lies in the top ten. The sample here was CD4+ or CD8+ T cells sorted from blood, taken in a trial of the OX40 agonist ivuxolimab. These receptor sequences come from an adult with an advanced solid tumor such as melanoma, head and neck, liver or kidney cancer.

This rearrangement joins TRBV7-2 to TRBJ2-1; D unresolved. V lost 5 bases and J 10 bases, leaving 15 bases between the germline ends. CDR1 is SGHTA, CDR2 FQGNSA, per germline. This CDR3 spans 13 amino acids. The CDR3 loop is CASSPGANREQFF. The CDR3 nucleotides are TGTGCCAGCAGCCCGGGCGCGAATCGGGAGCAGTTCTTC.

The chain is built from TRBV28 and TRBJ2-1, with D perhaps TRBD1 or TRBD2 (5 bases each). V was pared by 4 bases and J by 6 bases, with 19 bases between. The CDR3 covers 16 residues. Germline loops: CDR1 MDHEN, CDR2 SYDVKM. The CDR3 nucleotides read TGTGCCAGCAGTTCCCCCCGGGACCCGCGTGCCAATGAGCAGTTCTTC. This gives the protein CASSSPRDPRANEQFF.

The gene calls are TRBV14 and TRBJ2-3, with no clear D. Looked up from germline, CDR1 is SGHDN and CDR2 is FVKESK. The CDR3 length is 13 residues. V dropped 0 bases and J dropped 6 bases, with 7 bases sitting between them. The CDR3 spells CASSQDRIDTQYF. The DNA of the CDR3 is TGTGCCAGCAGCCAAGATAGGATTGATACGCAGTATTTT. The full variable domain, with the rest looked up from reference TRBV14 and TRBJ2-3, is EAGVTQFPSHSVIEKGQTVTLRCDPISGHDNLYWYRRVMGKEIKFLLHFVKESKQDESGMPNNRFLAERTGGTYSTLKVQPAELEDSGVYFCASSQDRIDTQYFGPGTRLTVL.

The V gene is TRBV6-6, the J gene TRBJ1-6; perhaps TRBD1 as D (6 bases). V shed 6 bases and J shed 19 bases, with 19 bases lying between them. CDR3 length equals 12 residues. Germline V CDR1 and CDR2: MNHNY, SVGAGI (reference sequence). The CDR3 coding sequence is TGTGCCAGCAGGGGCTTGGACAGCCCGCATCACTTT. Protein: CASRGLDSPHHF.

The J gene is TRBJ2-5, the V gene TRBV7-3; D remains unclear. The ends were cut back, 5 bases at V and 7 bases at J, with 14 bases in the middle. CDR1 is SGHTA and CDR2 is FQGTGA in the germline V gene. The CDR3 loop spans 13 amino acids. The CDR3 region is CASSQTQSGTQYF. CDR3 sequence (DNA): TGTGCCAGCAGCCAAACGCAATCTGGGACCCAGTACTTC.